Listed here is a single T cell receptor beta chain. Its antigen is unidentified. These data come from a study of T cells in localized non-small cell lung cancer. TCRdb keeps only in-frame clones here, not all; method: immunoSEQ multiplex PCR. Here the sample spans about 33,000 clones, around 87% being singletons. Study-wide results and limits: A median approximately 53 of the top 100 tumor clones appeared in adjacent lung. With higher T cell density in blood came longer overall survival. Measurement of T cell clonality placed uninvolved adjacent lung highest, above the level in tumor. Sequencing covered just one tumor region, so heterogeneity cannot be ruled out.

The CDR3 runs 14 residues. Germline CDR1 is ENHRY and CDR2 is SYGVKD. Trimming shortened V by 6 bases and J by 0 bases, and 9 bases separated the two germline ends. The chain carries TRBV10-3 and TRBJ1-3, with D perhaps TRBD1 (5 bases). The receptor's source is a man between 40 and 70 years old with stage III lung adenocarcinoma. Specimen: peripheral blood mononuclear cells, collected before any cancer treatment. The CDR3 sequence is CAIRNTGSGNTIYF. CDR3 nucleotides: TGTGCCATCAGGAATACAGGCTCTGGAAACACCATATATTTT.